The 6 T cell receptor beta chains listed next were all sequenced from one sample in a study of blood T cell repertoires in COVID-19. Assay used: immunoSEQ multiplex PCR; TCRdb lists only in-frame clones, some missing. Of about 98,000 clones in the sample, roughly 90% were seen once. Sequenced input: peripheral blood. The receptors were sampled from a woman aged 45-65 years with COVID-19, enrolled during active disease.

The J gene is TRBJ2-4, the V gene TRBV5-1; TRBD1 is a possible D gene (5 bases). With 4 bases removed from V and 4 bases from J, the gap between germline ends came to 15 bases. The CDR3 has 15 amino acids. Germline lookup yields CDR1 SGHRS and CDR2 YFSETQ. In DNA form, the CDR3 reads TGCGCCAGCAGCCCTTCCGACAGTCTTAAAAACATTCAGTACTTC. Its protein product is CASSPSDSLKNIQYF.

V usage is TRBV19 and J usage is TRBJ1-2, with a tentative D call TRBD1 (6 bases). Looked up from germline, CDR1 is LNHDA and CDR2 is SQIVND (reference sequence). Trimming cost V 3 bases and J 5 bases, with 13 bases left between them. This CDR3 spans 14 amino acids. CDR3 nucleotides: TGTGCCAGTAGTATTAGGGGGAGCGCATATGGCTACACCTTC. Amino acids: CASSIRGSAYGYTF.

V gene TRBV28 combines with J gene TRBJ1-5; 8 nucleotides align to TRBD1. V was clipped by 5 bases and J by 2 bases; unmatched bases: 8. This CDR3 is 16 amino acids long. Germline CDR1 MDHEN, CDR2 SYDVKM. CDR3 sequence: CASSTTGVVGNQPQHF. The DNA for the CDR3 is TGTGCCAGCAGTACGACAGGGGTGGTCGGCAATCAGCCCCAGCATTTT.

This sequence joins TRBV7-3 and TRBJ2-3; 8 bases are a match to TRBD1. CDR3 length: 13 amino acids. V lost 3 bases to trimming and J lost 6 bases; unmatched junction nucleotides: 2. Germline CDR1 and CDR2: SGHTA and FQGTGA. CDR3 coding DNA: TGTGCCAGCAGCTTCCAGGGGGCCGATACGCAGTATTTT. Translated, it gives CASSFQGADTQYF.

The chain couples TRBV5-5 to TRBJ2-3, with 8 positions matching TRBD1. Germline V gives CDR1 SGHKS, CDR2 YYEKEE (reference sequence). This CDR3 has 17 residues. V lost 3 bases to trimming and J lost 1 base; unmatched junction nucleotides: 10. The CDR3 protein is CASSSVVPGQGTDTQYF. In DNA form, the CDR3 reads TGTGCCAGCAGCTCTGTTGTCCCGGGACAGGGCACAGATACGCAGTATTTT.

The chain recombines TRBV5-1 with TRBJ2-5; 9 bases match TRBD1. Germline trimming cut 2 bases from V and 5 bases from J; bases unmatched to any gene: 7. CDR3 length equals 15 residues. Germline lookup yields CDR1 SGHRS and CDR2 YFSETQ. CDR3 sequence: CASSLAQGAWETQYF. The CDR3 coding sequence is TGCGCCAGCAGCTTAGCACAGGGGGCATGGGAGACCCAGTACTTC.